The present T cell receptor (beta chain) was sequenced within a study of blood T cell repertoires in COVID-19. Study context: Samples came from the United States, Italy and Spain, spanning acute and convalescent COVID-19.

Sequenced by immunoSEQ multiplex PCR; TCRdb stores in-frame clones only, minus some. The sample lists around 300,000 clones, roughly 86% occurring once. V was cut by 4 bases and J by 4 bases, with 7 bases left in between. The germline V gene has CDR1 SGHNT and CDR2 YENEEA. CDR3 length: 13 residues. Enrollees, roughly 18 to 95 years old, lived in 25 or so US areas. Recovery among Cohort 3 donors was established by two negative PCRs, clearance, or symptom resolution. V usage is TRBV11-3 and J usage is TRBJ2-2, with D perhaps TRBD1 (5 bases). Sequences were obtained from PBMCs or T cells enriched from blood (not recorded which). This sequence originates from a woman under 40 who had recovered from COVID-19. This CDR3 reads CASSSQGTGELFF. The CDR3 bases are TGTGCCAGCAGCTCCCAGGGCACCGGGGAGCTGTTTTTT.